This passage covers 26 T cell receptor beta chains from one sample sequenced in a study of beta chain features in type 1 diabetes. Study-level points and caveats: Shortening that was moderate but significant affected the TCRB CDR3s of Type 1 diabetes patients in all four CD4+ subsets.

Expressed TCRB transcripts were sequenced because the entire RNA isolate underwent reverse transcription. Method: immunoSEQ multiplex PCR; TCRdb's copy keeps in-frame clones and lacks some. The sample lists 640,000 or so clones, 13% occurring once. Which antigens these TCRs recognize remains unknown. What was sequenced was naive CD4+ T cells from blood. These receptors came from a man younger than 35 with type 1 diabetes.

V gene TRBV30 combines with J gene TRBJ2-6, with D hard to call. Trimming left V 4 bases short and J 0 bases short, with 13 bases between. Per the germline V gene, CDR1 is GTSNPN and CDR2 is SVGIG (reference sequence). The CDR3 consists of 16 residues. The CDR3 reads CAWIRKQNSGANVLTF. The CDR3 nucleotides read TGTGCCTGGATCCGAAAACAGAACTCTGGGGCCAACGTCCTGACTTTC.

In its sample, this clone was seen a few times. The identical CDR3 is also encoded by other nucleotide sequences in the sample. The chain combines TRBV2 with TRBJ2-7; D ambiguous. The CDR3 extends over 11 amino acids. V was shortened by 0 bases and J by 3 bases, with 0 bases between the two germline ends. In germline, CDR1 is SNHLY, CDR2 FYNNEI. The CDR3: CASSEAYEQYF. CDR3 DNA sequence: TGTGCCAGCAGTGAAGCCTACGAGCAGTACTTC.

The chain joins TRBV7-9 to TRBJ1-6; a possible D gene is TRBD1 (6 bases). The ends were cut back, 3 bases at V and 8 bases at J, with 14 bases in the middle. The CDR3 runs 15 residues. Germline loops: CDR1 SEHNR, CDR2 FQNEAQ (reference sequence). In DNA form, the CDR3 reads TGTGCCAGCAGCTTCACAGGGTCAAGGGATTCACCCCTCCACTTT. Encoded protein: CASSFTGSRDSPLHF.

This clone turned up a few times. V is TRBV7-8 and J is TRBJ2-7; 7 bases match TRBD1. CDR1 SGHVS and CDR2 FQNEAQ come from the germline V gene. The CDR3 has 16 amino acids. With V trimmed by 1 base and J by 3 bases, 9 bases remained unmatched. The CDR3 bases are TGTGCCAGCAGCTTAGGAGGGACAGTTATCGACTACGAGCAGTACTTC. Its protein is CASSLGGTVIDYEQYF.

This clone was seen once. The chain uses TRBV6-6 and TRBJ2-7; D unclear. With 5 bases removed from V and 2 bases from J, the gap between germline ends came to 16 bases. CDR1 is MNHNY and CDR2 is SVGAGI in the germline V gene (reference sequence). The CDR3 is made up of 15 amino acids. In DNA, the CDR3 is TGTGCCAGCAGTCACACCTCAGGAATCACCTACGAGCAGTACTTC. It is translated as CASSHTSGITYEQYF.

A few counts support this clone. This chain uses TRBV30 with TRBJ2-5, with D maybe TRBD1 (6 bases). This CDR3 has 13 amino acids. The germline V and J ends were trimmed by 2 bases and 2 bases, with 9 bases remaining between them. Germline V gene data show CDR1 as GTSNPN and CDR2 as SVGIG (reference sequence). CDR3 bases: TGTGCCTGGAGTTGGACAGATCAAGAGACCCAGTACTTC. Its translation: CAWSWTDQETQYF.

This clone was seen a handful of times. V is TRBV7-9 and J is TRBJ1-1; tentative D call: TRBD1 (6 bases). Germline CDR1 and CDR2: SEHNR and FQNEAQ (reference sequence). V was clipped by 5 bases and J by 0 bases, with 13 bases between them. The CDR3 extends over 15 amino acids. CDR3 sequence reads: CASSSRDTLNTEAFF. The CDR3 DNA follows: TGTGCCAGCAGCAGTCGGGACACTTTGAACACTGAAGCTTTCTTT.

The sample holds a few counts of this clone. The rearrangement uses TRBV10-3 and TRBJ2-5; D remains unclear. V lost 0 bases to trimming and J lost 2 bases, with 7 bases between them. The CDR3 consists of 14 residues. Germline V gene lookup returns CDR1 ENHRY and CDR2 SYGVKD. CDR3 sequence (DNA): TGTGCCATCAGTGAGTCAAAGGGACAAGAGACCCAGTACTTC. Amino acid sequence: CAISESKGQETQYF.

The chain links TRBV25-1 to TRBJ2-2; the match to TRBD1 covers 7 bases. The trim removed 6 bases at V and 7 bases at J, leaving 14 bases unmatched. The germline V gene encodes CDR1 MGHDK and CDR2 SYGVNS. The CDR3 extends over 16 amino acids. The CDR3 here is CASRPSPGTVLGELFF. CDR3 nucleotide sequence: TGTGCCAGCAGACCCTCCCCCGGGACAGTCCTCGGGGAGCTGTTTTTT.

This clone came up a few times. This chain links TRBV15 with TRBJ2-5, with TRBD1 identical over 8 bases. CDR1 LNHNV and CDR2 YYDKDF come from the germline V gene (reference sequence). The V segment lost 4 bases and the J segment 5 bases; nucleotides outside the gene matches: 6. This CDR3 has 14 residues. The CDR3 nucleotides read TGTGCCACCAGCATTGGACAGGGTACTGAGACCCAGTACTTC. This translates into CATSIGQGTETQYF.

This chain joins TRBV28 and TRBJ1-2; TRBD1 matches 10 bases. The CDR3 sequence is 16 residues long. Germline V gene lookup returns CDR1 MDHEN and CDR2 SYDVKM. Trimming cost V 4 bases and J 12 bases; bases outside gene matches: 17. CDR3 sequence: CASSSPQGQGSSRNTF. The CDR3, as DNA: TGTGCCAGCAGTTCCCCACAGGGACAGGGGTCATCGAGGAACACCTTC.

DNA of the CDR3: TGTGCCAGCAGCAGGACAGGGGGTAGAGATACGCAGTATTTT. This sequence encodes CASSRTGGRDTQYF. V and J are TRBV13 and TRBJ2-3, with TRBD1 matching over 10 bases. CDR3 length: 14 residues. From germline, CDR1 is PRHDT and CDR2 FYEKMQ (reference sequence). V lost 5 bases and J lost 5; bases outside the gene matches: 4.

The rearrangement uses TRBV7-2 and TRBJ1-3; possible D gene TRBD1, 5 bases. This CDR3 has 16 residues. V gave up 5 bases and J gave up 1 base, with 15 bases separating them. From germline, CDR1 is SGHTA and CDR2 FQGNSA. In DNA form, the CDR3 reads TGTGCCAGCAGCCTGAGTTTCAGGGCTTCTGGAAACACCATATATTTT. As protein: CASSLSFRASGNTIYF.

This clone was counted only a few times. The CDR3: CASSTGDTQYF. DNA of the CDR3: TGCGCCAGCAGCACGGGAGATACGCAGTATTTT. V is TRBV5-1 and J is TRBJ2-3; D uncertain. This CDR3 is 11 amino acids long. The V gene lost 4 bases and the J gene lost 5 bases, with 5 bases spanning the gap. In germline, CDR1 is SGHRS, CDR2 YFSETQ.

Only a few counts were recorded for this clone. This CDR3 is also generated by other DNA sequences in the sample. The rearrangement uses TRBV7-9 and TRBJ1-1, with D perhaps TRBD1 (6 bases). V was pared by 1 base and J by 2 bases, with 8 bases between. The CDR3 covers 14 residues. CDR1 SEHNR and CDR2 FQNEAQ come from the germline V gene (reference sequence). CDR3 sequence (DNA): TGTGCCAGCAGCTTAGGACAGGTTAACACTGAAGCTTTCTTT. Encoded protein: CASSLGQVNTEAFF.

This clone turned up a few times. The chain employs TRBV5-6 and TRBJ1-2; TRBD1 might be the D (5 bases). The CDR3 spans 16 residues. Germline V lookup: CDR1 SGHDT, CDR2 YYEEEE. Trimming stripped 2 bases from V and 1 base from J, with 15 bases between. The CDR3 sequence: CASSFGDGRYNYGYTF. For the CDR3, the DNA is TGTGCCAGCAGCTTCGGGGACGGTCGGTATAACTATGGCTACACCTTC. The variable domain in full, completed from reference TRBV5-6 and TRBJ1-2, reads DAGVTQSPTHLIKTRGQQVTLRCSPKSGHDTVSWYQQALGQGPQFIFQYYEEEERQRGNFPDRFSGHQFPNYSSELNVNALLLGDSALYLCASSFGDGRYNYGYTFGSGTRLTVV.

The chain combines TRBV19 with TRBJ2-7; the match to TRBD2 covers 8 bases. This CDR3 is 16 amino acids long. Looked up from germline, CDR1 is LNHDA and CDR2 is SQIVND (reference sequence). The V gene end was trimmed by 6 bases and the J gene end by 3 bases; junction bases not matched to a gene: 13. The CDR3 spells CASRALESGGIYEQYF. The CDR3 DNA follows: TGTGCCAGTAGGGCGTTAGAAAGCGGGGGTATCTACGAGCAGTACTTC.

The V call is TRBV2, the J call TRBJ2-1; TRBD2 matches 10 bases. The germline V gene encodes CDR1 SNHLY and CDR2 FYNNEI. The CDR3 consists of 13 residues. The V segment lost 7 bases and the J segment 4 bases; nucleotides outside the gene matches: 1. The CDR3: CASTAGGYNEQFF. Written as DNA, the CDR3 is TGTGCCAGCACAGCGGGGGGGTACAATGAGCAGTTCTTC.

J is TRBJ1-1 and V is TRBV5-1; possibly TRBD1 for D (6 bases). V dropped 5 bases and J dropped 1 base, with 9 bases sitting between them. CDR1 and CDR2 (germline): SGHRS, YFSETQ. The CDR3 totals 13 residues. The CDR3 DNA follows: TGCGCCAGCAGGCGGACAGAGAACACTGAAGCTTTCTTT. The encoded protein is CASRRTENTEAFF.

The chain joins TRBV18 to TRBJ1-2; D might be TRBD1 (5 bases). This CDR3 has 15 residues. V dropped 0 bases and J dropped 6 bases, with 14 bases sitting between them. The germline V gene has CDR1 KGHSH and CDR2 LQKENI. CDR3 DNA sequence: TGTGCCAGCTCACCACCTCAGACAGCCAGGGATGGCTACACCTTC. This encodes CASSPPQTARDGYTF.

This clone has only a few counts. The chain uses TRBV16 and TRBJ1-2; no reliable D call. Looked up from germline, CDR1 is KGHSY and CDR2 is FQNENV. V gave up 4 bases and J gave up 1 base, with 4 bases separating them. The CDR3 totals 12 residues. The CDR3 region has the DNA TGTGCCAGCAGCCGAAATAACTATGGCTACACCTTC. The encoded protein is CASSRNNYGYTF.

J is TRBJ1-3 and V is TRBV7-8; D uncertain. Germline V CDR1 and CDR2: SGHVS, FQNEAQ. The V gene lost 3 bases and the J gene lost 1 base, with 7 bases spanning the gap. The CDR3 contains 14 residues. Written as DNA, the CDR3 is TGTGCCAGCAGCTTTATGGGTTCTGGAAACACCATATATTTT. Translating gives CASSFMGSGNTIYF.

This clone has more than one count but fewer than ten. The chain is built from TRBV25-1 and TRBJ1-3, with 8 bases identical to TRBD1. V lost 4 bases, J lost 4 bases, and 3 bases stayed unmatched. This CDR3 comprises 14 residues. Germline CDR1 reads MGHDK; CDR2 reads SYGVNS. CDR3 nucleotide sequence: TGTGCCAGCAGTGGGCCAGGGGGCGGAAACACCATATATTTT. The encoded protein is CASSGPGGGNTIYF.

This clone was observed a handful of times. V usage is TRBV7-2 and J usage is TRBJ2-5, with 7 bases matching TRBD1. J lost 1 base, V lost 3 bases, and 2 bases had no gene match. CDR1 SGHTA and CDR2 FQGNSA come from the germline V gene. The CDR3 contains 14 residues. The DNA for the CDR3 is TGTGCCAGCAGCTTCGGACAGGCCCAAGAGACCCAGTACTTC. Its protein product is CASSFGQAQETQYF.

The chain recombines TRBV14 with TRBJ1-5, with D unclear. The CDR3 is 15 residues long. Germline assignment: CDR1 SGHDN and CDR2 FVKESK. V lost 1 base to trimming and J lost 0 bases, with 7 bases between them. CDR3 loop: CASSQGSFSNQPQHF. CDR3 coding DNA: TGTGCCAGCAGCCAAGGCAGCTTTAGCAATCAGCCCCAGCATTTT.

The chain uses TRBV7-9 and TRBJ1-2, with unresolved D. Germline V lookup: CDR1 SEHNR, CDR2 FQNEAQ (reference sequence). The CDR3 spans 14 residues. V lost 1 base to trimming and J lost 4 bases, with 10 bases between them. The CDR3 DNA reads TGTGCCAGCAGCTTAGATCCGGATTTCTATGGCTACACCTTC. Amino acids: CASSLDPDFYGYTF.